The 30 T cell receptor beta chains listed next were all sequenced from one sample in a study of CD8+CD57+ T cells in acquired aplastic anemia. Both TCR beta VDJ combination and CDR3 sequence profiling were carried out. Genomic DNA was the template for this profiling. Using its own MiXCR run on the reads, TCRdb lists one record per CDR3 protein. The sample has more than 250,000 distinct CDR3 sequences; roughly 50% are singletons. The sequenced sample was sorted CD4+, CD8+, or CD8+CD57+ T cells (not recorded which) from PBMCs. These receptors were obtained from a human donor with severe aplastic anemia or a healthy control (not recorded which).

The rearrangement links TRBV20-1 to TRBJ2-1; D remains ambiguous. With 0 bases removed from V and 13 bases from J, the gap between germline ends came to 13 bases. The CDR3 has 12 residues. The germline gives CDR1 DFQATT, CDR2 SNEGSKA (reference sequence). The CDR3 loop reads CSARDNAQTQFF. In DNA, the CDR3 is TGCAGTGCTAGAGATAATGCTCAAACCCAGTTCTTC.

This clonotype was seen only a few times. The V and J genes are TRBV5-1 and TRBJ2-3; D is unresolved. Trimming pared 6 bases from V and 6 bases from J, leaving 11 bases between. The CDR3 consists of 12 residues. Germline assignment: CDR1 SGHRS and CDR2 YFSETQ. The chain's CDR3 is CASNYDGDTQYF. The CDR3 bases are TGCGCCAGCAACTATGATGGGGATACGCAGTATTTT.

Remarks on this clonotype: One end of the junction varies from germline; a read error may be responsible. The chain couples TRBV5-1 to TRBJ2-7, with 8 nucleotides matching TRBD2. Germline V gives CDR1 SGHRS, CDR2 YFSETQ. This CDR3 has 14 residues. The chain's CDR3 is CASTGGRFSDEQYF. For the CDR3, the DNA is TGCGCCAGCACAGGCGGGAGGTTCTCCGACGAGCAGTACTTC.

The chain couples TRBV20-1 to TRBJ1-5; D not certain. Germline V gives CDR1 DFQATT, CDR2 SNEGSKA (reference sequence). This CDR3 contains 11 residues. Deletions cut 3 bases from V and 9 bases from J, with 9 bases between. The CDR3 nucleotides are TGCAGTGCTAGGCTCATCCGGCCCCAGCATTTT. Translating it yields CSARLIRPQHF.

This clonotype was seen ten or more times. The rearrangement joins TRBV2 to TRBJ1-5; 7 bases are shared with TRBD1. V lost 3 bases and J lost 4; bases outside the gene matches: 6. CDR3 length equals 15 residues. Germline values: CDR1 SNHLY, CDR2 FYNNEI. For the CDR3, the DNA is TGTGCCAGCAGTGACCCGCGACAGGGTAATCAGCCCCAGCATTTT. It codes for CASSDPRQGNQPQHF.

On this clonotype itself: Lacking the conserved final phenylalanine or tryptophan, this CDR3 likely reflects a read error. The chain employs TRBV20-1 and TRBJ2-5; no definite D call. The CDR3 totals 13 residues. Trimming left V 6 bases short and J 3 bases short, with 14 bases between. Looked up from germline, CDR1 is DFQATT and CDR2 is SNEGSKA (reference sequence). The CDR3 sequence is CSARNSAKETQYV. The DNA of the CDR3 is TGCAGTGCCAGAAACAGTGCCAAAGAGACCCAGTACGTC.

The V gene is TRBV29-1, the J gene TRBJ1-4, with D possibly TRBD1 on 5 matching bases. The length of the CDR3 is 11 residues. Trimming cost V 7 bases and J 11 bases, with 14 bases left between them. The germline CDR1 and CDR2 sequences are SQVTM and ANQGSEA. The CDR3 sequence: CSGDWGEKLFF. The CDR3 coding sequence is TGCAGCGGTGATTGGGGGGAGAAACTGTTTTTT.

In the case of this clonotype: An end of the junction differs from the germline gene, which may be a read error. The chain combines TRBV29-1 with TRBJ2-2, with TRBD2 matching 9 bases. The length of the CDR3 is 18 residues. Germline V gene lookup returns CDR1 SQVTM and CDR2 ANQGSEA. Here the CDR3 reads CSVEDDWVAGANTGELLF. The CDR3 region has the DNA TGCAGCGTTGAAGATGATTGGGTAGCGGGAGCGAACACCGGGGAGCTGTTATTT.

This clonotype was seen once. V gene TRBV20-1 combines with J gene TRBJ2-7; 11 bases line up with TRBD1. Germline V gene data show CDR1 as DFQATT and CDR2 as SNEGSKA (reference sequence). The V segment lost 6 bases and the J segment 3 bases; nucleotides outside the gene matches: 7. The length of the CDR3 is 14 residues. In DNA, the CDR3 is TGCAGTGCGCCACAGGGACAGGGGGGCTACGAGCAGTACTTC. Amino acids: CSAPQGQGGYEQYF.

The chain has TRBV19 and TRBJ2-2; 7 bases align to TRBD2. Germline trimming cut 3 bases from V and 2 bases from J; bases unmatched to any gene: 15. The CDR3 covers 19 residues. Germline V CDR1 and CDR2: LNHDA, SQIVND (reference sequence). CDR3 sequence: CASSMVPWRERINTGELFF. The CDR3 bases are TGTGCCAGTAGTATGGTACCCTGGCGGGAGCGAATTAACACCGGGGAGCTGTTTTTT. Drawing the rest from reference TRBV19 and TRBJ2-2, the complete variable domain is DGGITQSPKYLFRKEGQNVTLSCEQNLNHDAMYWYRQDPGQGLRLIYYSQIVNDFQKGDIAEGYSVSREKKESFPLTVTSAQKNPTAFYLCASSMVPWRERINTGELFFGEGSRLTVL.

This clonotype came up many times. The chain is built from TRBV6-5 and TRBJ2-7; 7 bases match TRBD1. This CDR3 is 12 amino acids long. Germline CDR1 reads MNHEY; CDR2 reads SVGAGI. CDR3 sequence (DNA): TGTGCTGTTTGGGACAGATACTACGAGCAGTACTTC. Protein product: CAVWDRYYEQYF.

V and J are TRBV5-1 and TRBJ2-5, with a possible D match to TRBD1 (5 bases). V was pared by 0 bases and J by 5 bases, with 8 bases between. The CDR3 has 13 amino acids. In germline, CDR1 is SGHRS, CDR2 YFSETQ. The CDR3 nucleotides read TGCGCCAGCAGCTTGGCAGGGTGGGAGACCCAGTACTTC. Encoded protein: CASSLAGWETQYF. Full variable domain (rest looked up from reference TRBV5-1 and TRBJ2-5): KAGVTQTPRYLIKTRGQQVTLSCSPISGHRSVSWYQQTPGQGLQFLFEYFSETQRNKGNFPGRFSGRQFSNSRSEMNVSTLELGDSALYLCASSLAGWETQYFGPGTRLLVL.

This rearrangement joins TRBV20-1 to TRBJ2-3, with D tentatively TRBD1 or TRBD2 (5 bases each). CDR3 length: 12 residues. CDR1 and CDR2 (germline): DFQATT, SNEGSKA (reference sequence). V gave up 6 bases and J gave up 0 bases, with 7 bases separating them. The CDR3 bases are TGCAGTGCGGGACGGAGCACAGATACGCAGTATTTT. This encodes CSAGRSTDTQYF.

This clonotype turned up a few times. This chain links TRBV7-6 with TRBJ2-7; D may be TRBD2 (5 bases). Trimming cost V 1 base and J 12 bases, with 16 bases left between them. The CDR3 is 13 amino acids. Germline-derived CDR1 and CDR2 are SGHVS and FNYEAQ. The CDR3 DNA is TGTGCCAGCAGCTTAGAAGTAGGAGGAGTATTGTACTTC. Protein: CASSLEVGGVLYF.

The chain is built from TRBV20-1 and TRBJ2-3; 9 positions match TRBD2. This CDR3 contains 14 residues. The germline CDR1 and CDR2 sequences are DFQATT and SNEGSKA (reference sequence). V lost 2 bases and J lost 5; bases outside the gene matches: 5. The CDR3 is CSARSSGVGDTQYF. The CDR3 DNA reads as TGCAGTGCTAGATCTAGCGGGGTGGGAGATACGCAGTATTTT.

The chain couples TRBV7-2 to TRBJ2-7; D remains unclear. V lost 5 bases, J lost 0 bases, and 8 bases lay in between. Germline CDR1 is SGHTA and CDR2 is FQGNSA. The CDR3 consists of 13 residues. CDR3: CASSAWASYEQYF. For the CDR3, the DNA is TGTGCCAGCAGCGCGTGGGCCTCCTACGAGCAGTACTTC.

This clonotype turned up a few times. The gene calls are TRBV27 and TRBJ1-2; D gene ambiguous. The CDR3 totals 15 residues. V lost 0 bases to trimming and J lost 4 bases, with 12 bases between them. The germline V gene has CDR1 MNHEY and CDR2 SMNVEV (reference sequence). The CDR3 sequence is CASSLSLGSRYGYTF. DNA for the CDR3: TGTGCCAGCAGTTTATCGTTGGGGTCCCGCTATGGCTACACCTTC.

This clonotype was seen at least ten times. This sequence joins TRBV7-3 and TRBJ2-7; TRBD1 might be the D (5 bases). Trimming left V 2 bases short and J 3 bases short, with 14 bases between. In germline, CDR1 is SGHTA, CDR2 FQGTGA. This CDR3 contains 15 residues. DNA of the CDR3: TGTGCCAGCAGCTTACAAGGGGCCCTGATCTACGAGCAGTACTTC. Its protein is CASSLQGALIYEQYF.

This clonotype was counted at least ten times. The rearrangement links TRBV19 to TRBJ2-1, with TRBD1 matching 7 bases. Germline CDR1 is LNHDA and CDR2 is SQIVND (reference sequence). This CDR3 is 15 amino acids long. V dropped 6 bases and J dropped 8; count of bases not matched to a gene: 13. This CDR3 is CASRQIGTGVDEQFF. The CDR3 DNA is TGTGCCAGTAGACAAATCGGAACAGGGGTAGATGAGCAGTTCTTC.

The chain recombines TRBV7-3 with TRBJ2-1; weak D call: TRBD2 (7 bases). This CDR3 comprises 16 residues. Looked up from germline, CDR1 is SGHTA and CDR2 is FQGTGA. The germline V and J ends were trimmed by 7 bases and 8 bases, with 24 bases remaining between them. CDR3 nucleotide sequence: TGTGCCAGCACCTCTTCCTTAGGGGGGGCCGGGGATGAGCAGTTCTTC. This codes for CASTSSLGGAGDEQFF.

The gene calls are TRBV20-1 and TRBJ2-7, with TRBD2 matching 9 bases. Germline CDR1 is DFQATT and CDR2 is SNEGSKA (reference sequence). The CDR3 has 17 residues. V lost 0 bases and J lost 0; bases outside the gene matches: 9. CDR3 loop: CSARDKVAGLASYEQYF. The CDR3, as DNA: TGCAGTGCTAGAGACAAGGTAGCGGGACTAGCCTCCTACGAGCAGTACTTC.

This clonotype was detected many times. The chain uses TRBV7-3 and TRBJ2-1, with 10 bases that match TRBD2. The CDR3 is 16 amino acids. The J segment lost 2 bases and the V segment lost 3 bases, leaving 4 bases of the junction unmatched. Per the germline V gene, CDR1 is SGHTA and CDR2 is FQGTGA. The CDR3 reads CASSLLSGGTYNEQFF. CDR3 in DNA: TGTGCCAGCAGCTTGCTTAGCGGGGGGACCTACAATGAGCAGTTCTTC.

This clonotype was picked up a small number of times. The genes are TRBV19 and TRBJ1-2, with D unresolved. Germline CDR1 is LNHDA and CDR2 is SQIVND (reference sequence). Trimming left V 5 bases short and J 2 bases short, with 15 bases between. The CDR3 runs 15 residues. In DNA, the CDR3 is TGTGCCAGTAGTCCGACGCCCTTAGGAAACTATGGCTACACCTTC. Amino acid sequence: CASSPTPLGNYGYTF.

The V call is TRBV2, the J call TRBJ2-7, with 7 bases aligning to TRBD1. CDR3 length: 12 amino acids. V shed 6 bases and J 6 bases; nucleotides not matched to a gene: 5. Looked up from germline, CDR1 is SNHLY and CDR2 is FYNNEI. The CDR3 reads CASRRGQREQYF. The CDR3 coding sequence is TGTGCCAGCAGGAGGGGGCAGCGCGAGCAGTACTTC.

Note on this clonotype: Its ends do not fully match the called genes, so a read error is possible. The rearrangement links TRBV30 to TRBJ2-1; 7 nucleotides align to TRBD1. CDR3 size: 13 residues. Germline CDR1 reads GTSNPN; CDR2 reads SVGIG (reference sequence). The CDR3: CAQDRSSYNEQLF. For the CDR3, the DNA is TGTGCCCAGGACAGGAGCTCCTACAATGAGCAGCTCTTC.

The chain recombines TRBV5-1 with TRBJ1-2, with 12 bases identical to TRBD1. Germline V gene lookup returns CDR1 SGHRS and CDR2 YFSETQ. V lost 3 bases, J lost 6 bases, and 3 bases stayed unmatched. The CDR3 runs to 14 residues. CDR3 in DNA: TGCGCCAGCAGCTCCGGGACAGGGGGCAATGGCTACACCTTC. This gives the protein CASSSGTGGNGYTF.

CDR3 DNA sequence: TGTGCCAGCAGCGTAGGCAGTACCTCCTACAATGAGCAGTTCTTC. Protein: CASSVGSTSYNEQFF. The rearrangement joins TRBV9 to TRBJ2-1; no clear D gene. CDR3 size: 15 residues. V was shortened by 0 bases and J by 0 bases, with 7 bases between the two germline ends. Germline CDR1 is SGDLS and CDR2 is YYNGEE. Complete variable domain (other parts from reference TRBV9 and TRBJ2-1): DSGVTQTPKHLITATGQRVTLRCSPRSGDLSVYWYQQSLDQGLQFLIQYYNGEERAKGNILERFSAQQFPDLHSELNLSSLELGDSALYFCASSVGSTSYNEQFFGPGTRLTVL.

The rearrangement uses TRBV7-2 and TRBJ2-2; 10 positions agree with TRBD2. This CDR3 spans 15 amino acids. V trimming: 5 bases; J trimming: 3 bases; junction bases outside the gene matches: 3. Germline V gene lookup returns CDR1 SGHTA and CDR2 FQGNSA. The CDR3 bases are TGTGCCAGCAGCCCAGGACTAGCGGACACCGGGGAGCTGTTTTTT. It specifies CASSPGLADTGELFF.

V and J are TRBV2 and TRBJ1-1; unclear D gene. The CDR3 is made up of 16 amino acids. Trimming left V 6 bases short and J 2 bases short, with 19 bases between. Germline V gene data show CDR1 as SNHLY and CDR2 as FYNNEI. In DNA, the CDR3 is TGTGCCAGCAGCTTGACGGGGTCTATCATAAACACTGAAGCTTTCTTT. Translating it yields CASSLTGSIINTEAFF. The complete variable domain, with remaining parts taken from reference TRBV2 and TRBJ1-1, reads EPEVTQTPSHQVTQMGQEVILRCVPISNHLYFYWYRQILGQKVEFLVSFYNNEISEKSEIFDDQFSVERPDGSNFTLKIRSTKLEDSAMYFCASSLTGSIINTEAFFGQGTRLTVV.

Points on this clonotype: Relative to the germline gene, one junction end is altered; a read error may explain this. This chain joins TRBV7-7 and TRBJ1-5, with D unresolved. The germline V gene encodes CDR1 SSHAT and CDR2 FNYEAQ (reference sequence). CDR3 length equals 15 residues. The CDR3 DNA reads TGTGCTAGCAGATATCCAACCCCCACCCATCAGCCCCAGCATTTT. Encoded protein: CASRYPTPTHQPQHF.